Presented here are 5 T cell receptor beta chains from one specimen sequenced in a study of OX40 agonist ivuxolimab in advanced cancers. The method was the immunoSEQ multiplex PCR assay. What TCRdb holds here is the immuneACCESS table cut down to in-frame rearrangements. Part of the clones is not present; checked against another copy, under half of the missing clones reflect an unresolved V gene, and the others are unexplained. The sample profile shows about 95,000 clones; more than 85% of them were found once. 2.6% of the sample comes from the top ten. The input for sequencing was CD4+ or CD8+ T cells sorted from blood, taken in a trial of the OX40 agonist ivuxolimab. The source is an adult with an advanced solid tumor such as melanoma, head and neck, liver or kidney cancer.

The genes are TRBV5-6 and TRBJ2-7; possibly TRBD2 for D (6 bases). The V gene's germline CDR1 is SGHDT and CDR2 YYEEEE. The CDR3 has 14 residues. Trimming left V 3 bases short and J 3 bases short, with 13 bases between. The CDR3 region has the DNA TGTGCCAGCAGCTCCCCTTCGGGACTCTACGAGCAGTACTTC. Translation: CASSSPSGLYEQYF.

This chain joins TRBV6-1 and TRBJ2-5; TRBD1 is a possible D gene (6 bases). There are 14 residues in the CDR3. Trimming cost V 2 bases and J 5 bases, with 12 bases left between them. Germline CDR1 MNHNS, CDR2 SASEGT. CDR3 loop: CASSELARGETQYF. DNA for the CDR3: TGTGCCAGCAGTGAATTGGCCAGGGGTGAGACCCAGTACTTC.

The V call is TRBV5-4, the J call TRBJ1-2, with TRBD1 matching 8 bases. The CDR3 is made up of 13 amino acids. Germline V gives CDR1 SGHNT, CDR2 YYREEE (reference sequence). The V segment lost 1 base and the J segment 7 bases; nucleotides outside the gene matches: 3. The CDR3 protein is CASSLPGGFGYTF. For the CDR3, the DNA is TGTGCCAGCAGCTTGCCAGGGGGCTTTGGCTACACCTTC.

The chain is built from TRBV5-3 and TRBJ2-7, with D perhaps assigned TRBD1 or TRBD2 (5 bases each). TRBV5-3 carries the ORF label, with uncertain function. V was pared by 4 bases and J by 4 bases, with 21 bases between. The CDR3 consists of 16 residues. CDR3 in DNA: TGTGCCAGAAGCCTGCGGACATCTCGGGATTTATACGAGCAGTACTTC. It codes for CARSLRTSRDLYEQYF.

This clone was detected only once. One junction end does not reproduce the germline sequence, and a read error may be involved. This chain joins TRBV18 and TRBJ2-3, with a tentative D call TRBD2 (5 bases). CDR1 KGHSH and CDR2 LQKENI come from the germline V gene. This CDR3 spans 14 amino acids. CDR3 in DNA: TGTGCCAGCCGCTTATCTATTACGAGGGATACGCAGTGTTTT. Translated: CASRLSITRDTQCF.